What follows is one T cell receptor (beta chain) and its context. Antigen: not known. Here immunoSEQ multiplex PCR was the method, and the copy in TCRdb shows in-frame clones only, minus some. The sample carries about 2 million clones, roughly 96% recorded once. These data are taken from a study of shared clonotypes between healthy human individuals. Points from the study as a whole: In several donors, approximately 5% of naive CD4 clonotypes appeared in common. Generation probabilities of non-shared clonotypes were lower (relative to those shared by all four donors). Donor scarcity curtailed the genetic and exposure-history diversity represented herein.

The source is a man aged 18 to 29 in good health. Sequenced material: naive CD4+ T cells sorted from blood. Subset specified: CD45RA+ positively selected.

The CDR3 DNA sequence: TGTGCCTGGAGGCGAGCCCAGGACAGGGGGCATGGCTACACCTTC. Protein: CAWRRAQDRGHGYTF. The chain has TRBV30 and TRBJ1-2, with 11 bases matching TRBD1. The V gene's germline CDR1 is GTSNPN and CDR2 SVGIG (reference sequence). The length of the CDR3 is 15 residues. With 3 bases clipped from V and 6 bases from J, the junction kept 9 bases outside the gene matches.